One and the same sample provided the 25 T cell receptor beta chains below, sequenced in a study of regulatory T cells in long-lasting Graves disease. Assembly of TCR beta libraries relied on iRepertoire HTBI primers together with Arm-PCR of CDR3 regions. Each CDR3 protein is one row after TCRdb ran MiXCR on the multiplex PCR reads. The sample carries roughly 420,000 distinct CDR3 sequences, around 15% recorded once. Time point specified: newly diagnosed GD, antithyroid drugs for less than 3 months. From PBMCs, RNA was extracted and then used to make the TCR library. This same sample was also part of a study on T cells in Graves' hyperthyroidism and ophthalmopathy.

Sequences were derived from peripheral blood mononuclear cells (PBMCs), sampled at new diagnosis, from a patient treated with antithyroid drugs. These receptors originate from a woman in her 30s with Graves disease.

This clonotype came up a few times. The rearrangement links TRBV19 to TRBJ1-1, with a tentative D call TRBD1 (5 bases). CDR1 and CDR2 from the germline V gene are LNHDA and SQIVND (reference sequence). The length of the CDR3 is 14 residues. Trimming cost V 6 bases and J 3 bases, with 14 bases left between them. This CDR3 reads CASSTRVRHTEAFF. The CDR3 DNA reads TGTGCCAGTAGCACCAGGGTCCGGCACACTGAAGCTTTCTTT.

This chain links TRBV14 with TRBJ1-2; no clear D gene. With 3 bases removed from V and 4 bases from J, the gap between germline ends came to 12 bases. Germline V gene lookup returns CDR1 SGHDN and CDR2 FVKESK. The CDR3 covers 14 residues. Written as DNA, the CDR3 is TGTGCCAGCAGCCATGGGGAAACCCTCTATGGCTACACCTTC. Residues: CASSHGETLYGYTF.

This clonotype was picked up many times. This rearrangement joins TRBV7-3 to TRBJ2-4, with 11 bases fitting TRBD2. The CDR3 is made up of 15 amino acids. Looked up from germline, CDR1 is SGHTA and CDR2 is FQGTGA. V lost 7 bases, J lost 5 bases, and 7 bases stayed unmatched. Here the CDR3 DNA reads TGTGCCAGCAAGGGACTAGCGGTCACTGAAAACATTCAGTACTTC. It codes for CASKGLAVTENIQYF. Drawing the rest from reference TRBV7-3 and TRBJ2-4, the complete variable domain is GAGVSQTPSNKVTEKGKYVELRCDPISGHTALYWYRQSLGQGPEFLIYFQGTGAADDSGLPNDRFFAVRPEGSVSTLKIQRTERGDSAVYLCASKGLAVTENIQYFGAGTRLSVL.

The chain joins TRBV18 to TRBJ2-7, with TRBD2 identical over 7 bases. Unmatched junction bases numbered 12, after V lost 0 bases and J lost 7 bases. The CDR3 is 16 amino acids. The germline V gene encodes CDR1 KGHSH and CDR2 LQKENI. CDR3 bases: TGTGCCAGCTCACCACCGGGCCGGGGGGACTACAATGAGCAGTACTTC. Encoded protein: CASSPPGRGDYNEQYF.

There are many counts of this clonotype. The chain joins TRBV7-8 to TRBJ1-5, with D tentatively TRBD1 (5 bases). The germline gives CDR1 SGHVS, CDR2 FQNEAQ. Trimming removed 5 bases from V and 0 bases from J, with 14 bases in between. The CDR3 is 16 residues long. The CDR3 DNA reads TGTGCCAGCAGCCCTGGGGCAGAGTATAGCAATCAGCCCCAGCATTTT. Translated: CASSPGAEYSNQPQHF. The entire variable domain, with the rest obtained from reference TRBV7-8 and TRBJ1-5, is as follows: GAGVSQSPRYKVAKRGQDVALRCDPISGHVSLFWYQQALGQGPEFLTYFQNEAQLDKSGLPSDRFFAERPEGSVSTLKIQRTQQEDSAVYLCASSPGAEYSNQPQHFGDGTRLSIL.

This clonotype has at least ten counts. The rearrangement uses TRBV28 and TRBJ2-7; 7 bases agree with TRBD2. V shed 6 bases and J 1 base; nucleotides not matched to a gene: 3. Germline V gene data show CDR1 as MDHEN and CDR2 as SYDVKM. The CDR3 totals 13 residues. CDR3 sequence: CASSSGLSYEQYF. As DNA, the CDR3 is TGTGCCAGCAGCTCGGGACTATCCTACGAGCAGTACTTC.

This clonotype was observed at least ten times. This rearrangement joins TRBV18 to TRBJ2-3, with D unclear. Germline V gene lookup returns CDR1 KGHSH and CDR2 LQKENI. Deletions cut 3 bases from V and 0 bases from J, with 10 bases between. This CDR3 region has 15 residues. This CDR3 reads CASSPTTSSTDTQYF. The CDR3 nucleotides read TGTGCCAGCTCACCTACGACGTCTAGCACAGATACGCAGTATTTT.

The chain combines TRBV10-3 with TRBJ2-3, with 12 bases matching TRBD1. This CDR3 comprises 17 residues. Per the germline V gene, CDR1 is ENHRY and CDR2 is SYGVKD. V was clipped by 2 bases and J by 5 bases; unmatched bases: 8. The CDR3 region has the DNA TGTGCCATCAGTGAGCCGCGGGACAGGGGGCGCGAAGATACGCAGTATTTT. Translation: CAISEPRDRGREDTQYF.

This clonotype has at least ten counts. V is TRBV18 and J is TRBJ1-3; possibly TRBD1 for D (6 bases). The length of the CDR3 is 16 residues. Germline values: CDR1 KGHSH, CDR2 LQKENI. The V end was cut by 3 bases, the J end by 0 bases, with 12 bases between. The DNA of the CDR3 is TGTGCCAGCTCACCGACCACAGGGACCTCTGGAAACACCATATATTTT. Protein: CASSPTTGTSGNTIYF.

In its sample, this clonotype was seen once. A junction boundary mismatches the germline segment, possibly from a read error. The chain recombines TRBV7-9 with TRBJ2-1; TRBD2 matches at 7 bases. This CDR3 spans 16 amino acids. Germline V gene lookup returns CDR1 SEHNR and CDR2 FQNEAQ (reference sequence). Written as DNA, the CDR3 is TGTGCCAGCAGCTTATTGGCGGGAGTAGTCTACAATGAGCGGTTCTTC. Its protein product is CASSLLAGVVYNERFF.

This clonotype came up a few times. The chain employs TRBV7-9 and TRBJ1-1, with D perhaps TRBD1 (6 bases). Between the trimmed V and J ends, which lost 2 bases and 1 base, there was a span of 17 bases. Per germline, CDR1 SEHNR and CDR2 FQNEAQ (reference sequence). The CDR3 loop spans 17 amino acids. CDR3 loop: CASSLSPLQGQNTEAFF. The CDR3 DNA is TGTGCCAGCAGCTTATCCCCGTTACAGGGACAGAACACTGAAGCTTTCTTT. The full variable domain, completed using reference TRBV7-9 and TRBJ1-1, is DTGVSQNPRHKITKRGQNVTFRCDPISEHNRLYWYRQTLGQGPEFLTYFQNEAQLEKSRLLSDRFSAERPKGSFSTLEIQRTEQGDSAMYLCASSLSPLQGQNTEAFFGQGTRLTVV.

This clonotype was counted between two and nine times. The rearrangement uses TRBV20-1 and TRBJ1-1, with D perhaps matching TRBD1 (5 bases). The germline V gene has CDR1 DFQATT and CDR2 SNEGSKA (reference sequence). The CDR3 sequence is 14 residues long. V was shortened by 0 bases and J by 5 bases, with 13 bases between the two germline ends. The CDR3 protein is CSARDLLDSTEAFF. CDR3 DNA: TGCAGTGCTAGAGATCTTCTAGACAGTACTGAAGCTTTCTTT.

The table lists this clonotype with many counts. The V and J genes are TRBV6-1 and TRBJ1-2; D is perhaps TRBD1 (6 bases). Germline loops: CDR1 MNHNS, CDR2 SASEGT. The CDR3 length is 15 residues. Trimming cost V 6 bases and J 0 bases, with 14 bases left between them. CDR3 in DNA: TGTGCCAGCAGGTCGATGGACAGTCCTAACTATGGCTACACCTTC. Protein: CASRSMDSPNYGYTF.

This clonotype has a count of ten or more. This rearrangement joins TRBV20-1 to TRBJ1-1; 8 nucleotides agree with TRBD1. The CDR3 extends over 15 amino acids. Germline CDR1 DFQATT, CDR2 SNEGSKA (reference sequence). After removal of 5 bases from V and 5 bases from J, the junction contained 13 bases not matched to a gene. The CDR3 nucleotides are TGCAGTGCTTGGGATAGCCCTCACAGGGGGACTGAAGCTTTCTTT. Translated, it gives CSAWDSPHRGTEAFF.

This clonotype appeared many times. This rearrangement joins TRBV20-1 to TRBJ2-7; D unresolved. This CDR3 contains 14 residues. CDR1 DFQATT and CDR2 SNEGSKA come from the germline V gene (reference sequence). Trimming shortened V by 2 bases and J by 4 bases, and 15 bases separated the two germline ends. CDR3 DNA sequence: TGCAGTGCTAGATCGACCGGCCGAATATACGAGCAGTACTTC. Residues: CSARSTGRIYEQYF.

J is TRBJ2-6 and V is TRBV20-1; D tentatively reads TRBD1 or TRBD2 (5 bases each). The CDR3 loop spans 17 amino acids. Trimming removed 2 bases from V and 2 bases from J, with 16 bases in between. Germline V gives CDR1 DFQATT, CDR2 SNEGSKA (reference sequence). CDR3: CSARNRDAFTGANVLTF. In nucleotides, the CDR3 is TGCAGTGCTAGAAATCGGGACGCTTTCACTGGGGCCAACGTCCTGACTTTC.

The V and J genes are TRBV30 and TRBJ1-3, with D tentatively TRBD1 (6 bases). V was pared by 0 bases and J by 2 bases, with 17 bases between. The CDR3 extends over 17 amino acids. The germline V gene has CDR1 GTSNPN and CDR2 SVGIG (reference sequence). The CDR3 is CAWSVRWSWGPGNTIYF. CDR3 bases: TGTGCCTGGAGTGTACGATGGAGTTGGGGGCCTGGAAACACCATATATTTT.

This clonotype was detected a few times. The chain joins TRBV7-9 to TRBJ2-2; TRBD2 agrees at 9 bases. V lost 3 bases to trimming and J lost 0 bases; unmatched junction nucleotides: 11. This CDR3 is built from 19 residues. CDR1 is SEHNR and CDR2 is FQNEAQ in the germline V gene (reference sequence). In DNA, the CDR3 is TGTGCCAGCAGCTTTCGGCGGGGGGGGTTAACGTCGAACACCGGGGAGCTGTTTTTT. Its translation is CASSFRRGGLTSNTGELFF.

As for this clonotype: Being one base from a much bigger clone, this may be a read error. The gene calls are TRBV11-2 and TRBJ1-2; 8 bases are shared with TRBD1. CDR1 and CDR2 from the germline V gene are SGHAT and FQNNGV. The CDR3 consists of 15 residues. CDR3 loop: CASSLTQGQGYGSTF. The CDR3 DNA reads TGTGCCAGCAGCTTAACCCAAGGACAGGGCTATGGCTCCACCTTC.

The chain recombines TRBV7-9 with TRBJ2-1; 11 bases map to TRBD2. V was clipped by 5 bases and J by 15 bases; unmatched bases: 15. The CDR3 is 15 residues long. Per the germline V gene, CDR1 is SEHNR and CDR2 is FQNEAQ (reference sequence). CDR3 nucleotide sequence: TGTGCCAGCAGCCGAGAGAGGACTAGCGGGTGGTTGCTGTTCTTC. Translating it yields CASSRERTSGWLLFF.

The chain has TRBV24-1 and TRBJ2-1; D is uncertain. The V end lost 6 bases, the J end lost 9 bases, and 8 bases lay between the germline ends. Germline CDR1 and CDR2: KGHDR and SFDVKD. There are 11 residues in the CDR3. The CDR3 here is CATSSGGEQFF. DNA for the CDR3: TGTGCCACCAGTTCAGGCGGTGAGCAGTTCTTC.

This clonotype was observed a handful of times. This could be a read error, since a much larger clone is one nucleotide away. This chain connects TRBV6-9 to TRBJ2-7; D call uncertain. Germline assignment: CDR1 MNHGY and CDR2 SVAAGI. This CDR3 has 14 amino acids. CDR3 amino acids: CASSYSEDSYGQYF. The DNA of the CDR3 is TGTGCCAGCAGTTACTCTGAAGACTCCTACGGGCAGTACTTC.

The sample holds many counts of this clonotype. This rearrangement joins TRBV20-1 to TRBJ1-1; possibly TRBD1 for D (5 bases). Germline V gene data show CDR1 as DFQATT and CDR2 as SNEGSKA (reference sequence). V was shortened by 0 bases and J by 6 bases, with 11 bases between the two germline ends. There are 13 residues in the CDR3. CDR3 protein: CSARDQGTAEAFF. In DNA, the CDR3 is TGCAGTGCTAGAGATCAAGGGACTGCTGAAGCTTTCTTT.

This clonotype showed up just a few times. The chain recombines TRBV19 with TRBJ1-1, with a tentative D call TRBD1 (5 bases). CDR3 length: 16 amino acids. Germline values: CDR1 LNHDA, CDR2 SQIVND (reference sequence). The V gene lost 8 bases and the J gene lost 1 base, with 20 bases spanning the gap. This chain's CDR3 is CASSLRRSGGNTEAFF. In DNA form, the CDR3 reads TGTGCCAGTTCCCTCCGGCGGTCCGGGGGGAACACTGAAGCTTTCTTT.

This clonotype was detected ten times or more. The chain uses TRBV9 and TRBJ2-7, with 10 bases aligning to TRBD1. Losses at the gene ends were 3 bases for V and 3 bases for J; bases not matched to a gene: 6. The CDR3 runs 15 residues. Germline V gene lookup returns CDR1 SGDLS and CDR2 YYNGEE. The CDR3 spells CASSGTGTGVYEQYF. The CDR3 nucleotides are TGTGCCAGCAGCGGCACCGGGACAGGGGTCTACGAGCAGTACTTC.